Each of the 20 T cell receptor beta chains below was sequenced from the same sample in a study of beta chain features in type 1 diabetes. General observations from the study: In all four CD4+ subsets, TCRB CDR3 length was significantly, moderately reduced in type 1 diabetes.

Sequencing targeted expressed TCRB transcripts, as all isolated RNA had been reverse transcribed. Assay: immunoSEQ multiplex PCR; the TCRdb copy retains only in-frame clones and omits some. The data contain 200,000 to 300,000 clones, approximately 20% of them seen just once; the ten biggest clones take up 0.028%. The antigens for these receptors are not known. The sequencing sample was made of naive CD4+ T cells from blood. These receptors came from a woman in her thirties or forties with type 1 diabetes.

A few counts support this clone. The chain couples TRBV5-4 to TRBJ2-6, with a weak D call TRBD1 (6 bases). The CDR3 runs 15 residues. Per the germline V gene, CDR1 is SGHNT and CDR2 is YYREEE (reference sequence). Trimming shortened V by 10 bases and J by 0 bases, and 14 bases separated the two germline ends. This chain's CDR3 is CAGGQIHSGANVLTF. CDR3 DNA sequence: TGTGCCGGGGGACAAATACACTCTGGGGCCAACGTCCTGACTTTC.

This clone has a handful of counts. J is TRBJ2-3 and V is TRBV6-4; D remains unclear. The V end lost 4 bases, the J end lost 0 bases, and 8 bases lay between the germline ends. The length of the CDR3 is 14 residues. Germline CDR1 and CDR2: MRHNA and SNTAGT. The CDR3 loop reads CASSAGPSTDTQYF. The CDR3 DNA follows: TGTGCCAGCAGTGCTGGGCCTAGCACAGATACGCAGTATTTT.

This clone was observed a handful of times. The V call is TRBV7-9, the J call TRBJ1-6; possible D gene TRBD1, 5 bases. The V and J ends lost 3 bases and 13 bases respectively, with 13 bases between them. Germline values: CDR1 SEHNR, CDR2 FQNEAQ (reference sequence). The CDR3 contains 13 residues. The CDR3 here is CASSLQGITPLHF. CDR3 DNA sequence: TGTGCCAGCAGCTTGCAGGGCATCACTCCCCTCCACTTT.

This chain joins TRBV11-2 and TRBJ2-3, with 14 positions matching TRBD2. Germline V CDR1 and CDR2: SGHAT, FQNNGV. CDR3 length equals 18 residues. With 2 bases clipped from V and 2 bases from J, the junction kept 6 bases outside the gene matches. In DNA form, the CDR3 reads TGTGCCAGCAGCTTACCCTCGGGACTAGCGGGAGTCACAGATACGCAGTATTTT. This encodes CASSLPSGLAGVTDTQYF.

This chain links TRBV4-1 with TRBJ2-2, with 7 bases identical to TRBD1. CDR1 is MGHRA and CDR2 is YSYEKL in the germline V gene. CDR3 length: 13 residues. V dropped 6 bases and J dropped 6; count of bases not matched to a gene: 4. The CDR3 protein is CASRARGSGELFF. CDR3 in DNA: TGCGCCAGCAGAGCCAGGGGGTCCGGGGAGCTGTTTTTT.

This clone was counted only a few times. The chain has TRBV5-6 and TRBJ1-1, with D unresolved. The germline V gene has CDR1 SGHDT and CDR2 YYEEEE. This CDR3 comprises 14 residues. V dropped 0 bases and J dropped 1 base, with 7 bases sitting between them. The CDR3 DNA sequence: TGTGCCAGCAGCTTGGGCGGTGGGAACACTGAAGCTTTCTTT. It translates to CASSLGGGNTEAFF. Filled out from reference TRBV5-6 and TRBJ1-1, the complete variable domain reads DAGVTQSPTHLIKTRGQQVTLRCSPKSGHDTVSWYQQALGQGPQFIFQYYEEEERQRGNFPDRFSGHQFPNYSSELNVNALLLGDSALYLCASSLGGGNTEAFFGQGTRLTVV.

V and J are TRBV6-5 and TRBJ2-5; TRBD1 is a possible D gene (6 bases). Germline V gives CDR1 MNHEY, CDR2 SVGAGI. V dropped 2 bases and J dropped 0 bases, with 13 bases sitting between them. The CDR3 is made up of 16 amino acids. The CDR3 region is CASSYGGQLYQETQYF. The CDR3 DNA reads TGTGCCAGCAGTTACGGGGGACAATTATACCAAGAGACCCAGTACTTC.

In its sample, this clone was seen a few times. The chain couples TRBV6-5 to TRBJ1-2, with D possibly matching TRBD1 (6 bases). V was clipped by 5 bases and J by 10 bases, with 17 bases between them. Germline-derived CDR1 and CDR2 are MNHEY and SVGAGI. The CDR3 is made up of 13 amino acids. The CDR3, as DNA: TGTGCCAGCAGTCTCCGGGACACCCAACCCTACACCTTC. It encodes CASSLRDTQPYTF.

V and J are TRBV10-3 and TRBJ2-5, with TRBD2 identical over 9 bases. The CDR3 has 14 residues. Germline values: CDR1 ENHRY, CDR2 SYGVKD. Losses at the gene ends were 6 bases for V and 4 bases for J; bases not matched to a gene: 6. The DNA of the CDR3 is TGTGCCATCAGCAGGACTAGCGCGATAGAGACCCAGTACTTC. Amino acids: CAISRTSAIETQYF.

The chain recombines TRBV7-9 with TRBJ2-7; 7 positions agree with TRBD1. The J segment lost 5 bases and the V segment lost 0 bases, leaving 7 bases of the junction unmatched. Germline CDR1 and CDR2: SEHNR and FQNEAQ (reference sequence). This CDR3 has 15 amino acids. Here the CDR3 DNA reads TGTGCCAGCAGCTTAGCCTGGGACGGACAGGACGAGCAGTACTTC. It is translated as CASSLAWDGQDEQYF.

This clone was seen only a few times. The chain uses TRBV28 and TRBJ2-7; 10 nucleotides match TRBD2. This CDR3 spans 14 amino acids. The J segment lost 7 bases and the V segment lost 7 bases, leaving 10 bases of the junction unmatched. In germline, CDR1 is MDHEN, CDR2 SYDVKM. The CDR3: CASISSGSLFEQYF. CDR3 DNA sequence: TGTGCCAGCATTTCTAGCGGGAGCCTTTTTGAGCAGTACTTC.

Notes on this clone: One end of the junction does not line up with germline, which may come from a read error. V is TRBV5-1 and J is TRBJ2-1, with D perhaps matching TRBD2 (6 bases). CDR1 and CDR2 (germline): SGHRS, YFSETQ. This CDR3 is 15 amino acids long. The CDR3 DNA reads as TGCGCCAGTAACCCGGTGACTAGTATCTACAATGTGCAGTTCTTC. Residues: CASNPVTSIYNVQFF.

The chain is built from TRBV15 and TRBJ2-1; tentatively, D is TRBD1 (6 bases). The V and J ends lost 0 bases and 5 bases respectively, with 23 bases between them. The CDR3 is 19 amino acids. Germline V gives CDR1 LNHNV, CDR2 YYDKDF (reference sequence). CDR3 sequence: CATSRDQTGHLGVNNEQFF. The CDR3 nucleotides are TGTGCCACCAGCAGAGATCAAACGGGACATTTAGGTGTTAACAATGAGCAGTTCTTC. The variable domain in full, completed from reference TRBV15 and TRBJ2-1, reads DAMVIQNPRYQVTQFGKPVTLSCSQTLNHNVMYWYQQKSSQAPKLLFHYYDKDFNNEADTPDNFQSRRPNTSFCFLDIRSPGLGDTAMYLCATSRDQTGHLGVNNEQFFGPGTRLTVL.

This clone was found a few times. The chain employs TRBV19 and TRBJ1-1; 11 nucleotides agree with TRBD1. The CDR3 has 14 residues. V lost 10 bases to trimming and J lost 0 bases; unmatched junction nucleotides: 4. From germline, CDR1 is LNHDA and CDR2 SQIVND (reference sequence). The CDR3 DNA reads TGTGCCACGGGACAGGGGGTAATGAACACTGAAGCTTTCTTT. As protein: CATGQGVMNTEAFF.

This clone has a handful of counts. This chain links TRBV7-2 with TRBJ2-1; D unresolved. This CDR3 is 15 amino acids long. The V end was cut by 0 bases, the J end by 13 bases, with 19 bases between. Germline-derived CDR1 and CDR2 are SGHTA and FQGNSA. CDR3 coding DNA: TGTGCCAGCAGCTTAGCCACAGTCTTAAGCAAGGATCAGTTCTTC. It is translated as CASSLATVLSKDQFF.

The V gene is TRBV27, the J gene TRBJ2-7; the D gene is possibly TRBD1 (7 bases). V dropped 3 bases and J dropped 2 bases, with 17 bases sitting between them. Germline V CDR1 and CDR2: MNHEY, SMNVEV (reference sequence). The CDR3 extends over 16 amino acids. This chain's CDR3 is CASSFLPGGRPYEQYF. The CDR3 nucleotides read TGTGCCAGCAGTTTCCTTCCAGGGGGGCGCCCCTACGAGCAGTACTTC.

This clone was observed a handful of times. The chain couples TRBV6-5 to TRBJ1-2, with a possible D match to TRBD1 (6 bases). The CDR3 contains 15 residues. Germline V gene lookup returns CDR1 MNHEY and CDR2 SVGAGI. Trimming left V 3 bases short and J 4 bases short, with 15 bases between. CDR3: CASSYTDSPIYGYTF. CDR3 DNA: TGTGCCAGCAGTTATACGGACAGCCCCATCTATGGCTACACCTTC.

The J gene is TRBJ2-5, the V gene TRBV2; TRBD2 agrees at 7 bases. This CDR3 comprises 13 residues. With V trimmed by 7 bases and J by 4 bases, 6 bases remained unmatched. Germline V gene sequence: CDR1 SNHLY, CDR2 FYNNEI. CDR3 nucleotide sequence: TGTGCCAGCACACGGGGGGAGGGAGAGACCCAGTACTTC. This codes for CASTRGEGETQYF. Full variable domain (rest looked up from reference TRBV2 and TRBJ2-5): EPEVTQTPSHQVTQMGQEVILRCVPISNHLYFYWYRQILGQKVEFLVSFYNNEISEKSEIFDDQFSVERPDGSNFTLKIRSTKLEDSAMYFCASTRGEGETQYFGPGTRLLVL.

This clone was seen a few times. The V and J genes are TRBV4-3 and TRBJ2-1; 8 bases fit TRBD2. Looked up from germline, CDR1 is LGHNA and CDR2 is YSLEER. V was clipped by 2 bases and J by 2 bases; unmatched bases: 5. The CDR3 loop spans 16 amino acids. The CDR3 coding sequence is TGCGCCAGCAGCCAATCGACTAGCGTTGCCTACAATGAGCAGTTCTTC. Its translation is CASSQSTSVAYNEQFF.

V usage is TRBV28 and J usage is TRBJ2-1; D call uncertain. The V end was cut by 6 bases, the J end by 5 bases, with 5 bases between. CDR1 MDHEN and CDR2 SYDVKM come from the germline V gene. This CDR3 contains 11 residues. For the CDR3, the DNA is TGTGCCAGCAGCAGTAACAATGAGCAGTTCTTC. Translation gives CASSSNNEQFF.